Sequencing of this TCR beta chain was carried out in a study of CD8 T cells in Susac syndrome. The overall study: Patients with Susac syndrome were therapy-naive, on corticosteroids, or on intravenous immunoglobulin alone at blood draw.

The germline V gene has CDR1 SGHRS and CDR2 YFSETQ. With 4 bases clipped from V and 0 bases from J, the junction kept 4 bases outside the gene matches. The CDR3 runs to 17 residues. Patients with Susac syndrome showed fulfilment of recently defined diagnostic criteria for definite or probable disease. cDNA came from approximately 0.5 to 1 ug RNA primed by random hexamers. In TCRdb, the immunoSEQ multiplex PCR reads were re-called with MiXCR into one record per CDR3 protein. In the table there are hundreds of thousands of distinct CDR3 sequences, 94% of which are singletons. The sequence came from a human donor with Susac syndrome. The sample was CD4+ T cells from PBMCs. The chain employs TRBV5-1 and TRBJ1-6; 10 bases match TRBD1. The CDR3 sequence: CASSHRDRGSYNSPLHF. Here the CDR3 DNA reads TGCGCCAGCAGCCATCGGGACAGGGGCTCCTATAATTCACCCCTCCACTTT.